What follows are 28 T cell receptor beta chains derived from one specimen sequenced in a study of shared clonotypes between healthy human individuals. The table came from immunoSEQ multiplex PCR; TCRdb's copy has only in-frame clones and leaves some out. Among a few million clones, around 95% were seen once, and the ten largest hold over 0.1%. Material for sequencing was naive CD4+ T cells sorted from blood. Documented subset: CD45RA+ positively selected. These receptors came from a man between 18 and 29 years old in good health.

In this sample, this clone turned up once. The CDR3 is CASSLVGRGHYGYTF. For the CDR3, the DNA is TGTGCCAGCAGCTTGGTGGGCAGGGGCCACTATGGCTACACCTTC. The gene calls are TRBV5-6 and TRBJ1-2, with D perhaps TRBD1 (6 bases). This CDR3 contains 15 residues. Germline V gene lookup returns CDR1 SGHDT and CDR2 YYEEEE. The ends were cut back, 0 bases at V and 3 bases at J, with 12 bases in the middle.

The rearrangement joins TRBV7-9 to TRBJ1-6; a weak D match, TRBD1 (6 bases). The CDR3 has 13 residues. Germline V gene data show CDR1 as SEHNR and CDR2 as FQNEAQ (reference sequence). V was cut by 2 bases and J by 10 bases, with 9 bases left in between. Here the CDR3 reads CASSLSGDSPLHF. The CDR3 coding sequence is TGTGCCAGCAGCTTATCAGGGGACTCACCCCTCCACTTT.

About this clone: Other DNA sequences in the same sample also yield this CDR3. The rearrangement uses TRBV20-1 and TRBJ1-2, with D uncertain. Germline V gene sequence: CDR1 DFQATT, CDR2 SNEGSKA (reference sequence). Trimming took 3 bases from V and 4 from J, leaving 6 bases between them. This CDR3 has 11 amino acids. The CDR3 region is CSASGSYGYTF. The CDR3 DNA follows: TGCAGTGCTAGTGGGAGCTATGGCTACACCTTC.

In its sample, this clone was seen once. CDR3 amino acids: CASSLTGGRETQYF. DNA for the CDR3: TGTGCCAGCTCACTGACAGGGGGGCGCGAGACCCAGTACTTC. The chain links TRBV18 to TRBJ2-5; TRBD1 matches 9 bases. This CDR3 has 14 amino acids. Per germline, CDR1 KGHSH and CDR2 LQKENI. After removal of 4 bases from V and 5 bases from J, the junction contained 5 bases not matched to a gene.

The chain joins TRBV18 to TRBJ2-1; the match to TRBD2 covers 13 bases. With V trimmed by 2 bases and J by 3 bases, 4 bases remained unmatched. Germline loops: CDR1 KGHSH, CDR2 LQKENI. This CDR3 has 17 amino acids. In DNA, the CDR3 is TGTGCCAGCTCACCATTTACTAGCGGGGGGGACTACAATGAGCAGTTCTTC. This sequence encodes CASSPFTSGGDYNEQFF.

V gene TRBV18 combines with J gene TRBJ1-1; D is uncertain. V lost 2 bases and J 6 bases, leaving 19 bases between the germline ends. This CDR3 spans 16 amino acids. CDR1 is KGHSH, CDR2 LQKENI, per germline. The CDR3 DNA is TGTGCCAGCTCACCATACCGCCTGATGGGTCTCGCTGAAGCTTTCTTT. It yields the protein CASSPYRLMGLAEAFF.

This sequence joins TRBV27 and TRBJ2-5; 7 nucleotides agree with TRBD1. J gave up 3 bases and V 8 bases, and 9 bases lay outside the gene matches. The length of the CDR3 is 14 residues. Germline CDR1 and CDR2: MNHEY and SMNVEV (reference sequence). CDR3 in amino acids: CASGRRTGEETQYF. The CDR3, as DNA: TGTGCCAGCGGAAGACGGACAGGAGAAGAGACCCAGTACTTC.

V and J are TRBV5-1 and TRBJ2-3; possibly TRBD2 for D (6 bases). This CDR3 region has 16 residues. V was pared by 0 bases and J by 5 bases, with 16 bases between. CDR1 is SGHRS, CDR2 YFSETQ, per germline. CDR3 residues: CASSLGTGVVRDTQYF. CDR3 in DNA: TGCGCCAGCAGCTTGGGGACGGGGGTTGTGAGAGATACGCAGTATTTT.

Turning to this clone: The CDR3 does not end in the conserved phenylalanine or tryptophan, so this is likely a read error. The chain recombines TRBV5-4 with TRBJ1-1, with D possibly matching TRBD1 (6 bases). Per the germline V gene, CDR1 is SGHNT and CDR2 is YYREEE (reference sequence). This CDR3 contains 14 residues. V lost 0 bases and J 4 bases, leaving 10 bases between the germline ends. CDR3 in amino acids: CASSLVQGSTEAFL. The DNA for the CDR3 is TGTGCCAGCAGCTTGGTACAGGGATCCACTGAAGCTTTCCTT.

About this clone itself: Other DNA sequences in this specimen translate into the identical CDR3. The rearrangement links TRBV6-5 to TRBJ1-2; D perhaps matches TRBD1 (5 bases). V lost 0 bases and J 4 bases, leaving 9 bases between the germline ends. The CDR3 loop spans 14 amino acids. Germline V gene lookup returns CDR1 MNHEY and CDR2 SVGAGI. In DNA, the CDR3 is TGTGCCAGCAGTTACTCTCGAACAGGCTATGGCTACACCTTC. Its translation: CASSYSRTGYGYTF.

Points on this clone: Sequence at one end of the junction differs from germline and may be a read error. This chain connects TRBV7-8 to TRBJ1-2; 8 nucleotides align to TRBD1. Germline lookup yields CDR1 SGHVS and CDR2 FQNEAQ. The CDR3 extends over 15 amino acids. The CDR3 DNA reads TGTGCCAGCAGCTTAGGAACAGGGGGTGTACCCCCTATTGCCTTC. Its protein is CASSLGTGGVPPIAF.

The DNA for the CDR3 is TGTGCCAGCAGTGCCCCAGGACTAGCGGGGTCCTACGAGCAGTACTTC. Protein sequence: CASSAPGLAGSYEQYF. The chain combines TRBV6-6 with TRBJ2-7; TRBD2 agrees at 12 bases. J lost 1 base, V lost 5 bases, and 6 bases had no gene match. The germline V gene encodes CDR1 MNHNY and CDR2 SVGAGI (reference sequence). This CDR3 spans 16 amino acids.

In its sample, this clone was seen once. The V and J genes are TRBV7-9 and TRBJ2-2, with D maybe TRBD2 (5 bases). The CDR3 is 14 residues long. The V gene's germline CDR1 is SEHNR and CDR2 FQNEAQ (reference sequence). The CDR3 spells CAPIGVGNTGELFF. The CDR3 bases are TGTGCTCCAATCGGGGTGGGGAACACCGGGGAGCTGTTTTTT.

The V gene is TRBV25-1, the J gene TRBJ1-3; TRBD1 agrees at 8 bases. The CDR3 spans 18 residues. J lost 0 bases, V lost 0 bases, and 7 bases had no gene match. Looked up from germline, CDR1 is MGHDK and CDR2 is SYGVNS. The CDR3 here is CASSEYPRTGHSGNTIYF. The DNA for the CDR3 is TGTGCCAGCAGTGAATATCCTCGGACAGGGCACTCTGGAAACACCATATATTTT. Looking up the rest from reference TRBV25-1 and TRBJ1-3 gives the full variable domain: EADIYQTPRYLVIGTGKKITLECSQTMGHDKMYWYQQDPGMELHLIHYSYGVNSTEKGDLSSESTVSRIRTEHFPLTLESARPSHTSQYLCASSEYPRTGHSGNTIYFGEGSWLTVV.

This chain connects TRBV5-1 to TRBJ2-2, with D possibly TRBD1 on 6 matching bases. Trimming took 6 bases from V and 1 from J, leaving 10 bases between them. CDR3 length: 14 residues. CDR1 is SGHRS and CDR2 is YFSETQ in the germline V gene. CDR3 residues: CASMVTGNTGELFF. The CDR3 DNA is TGCGCCAGCATGGTGACAGGGAACACCGGGGAGCTGTTTTTT.

The CDR3 DNA follows: TGTGCCAGCAGCCTCGGGACAGCGGGCAATCAGCCCCAGCATTTT. Its translation is CASSLGTAGNQPQHF. This chain uses TRBV5-4 with TRBJ1-5; 7 bases align to TRBD1. The trim removed 4 bases at V and 2 bases at J, leaving 6 bases unmatched. The germline CDR1 and CDR2 sequences are SGHNT and YYREEE (reference sequence). This CDR3 spans 15 amino acids.

This clone appeared once. V gene TRBV2 combines with J gene TRBJ2-5; no clear D gene. Trimming took 8 bases from V and 5 from J, leaving 9 bases between them. In germline, CDR1 is SNHLY, CDR2 FYNNEI. This CDR3 contains 11 residues. The DNA of the CDR3 is TGTGCCAGCGGCCCCGGGGAGACCCAGTACTTC. Translation: CASGPGETQYF.

The rearrangement joins TRBV19 to TRBJ2-7, with D perhaps TRBD2 (6 bases). The V gene's germline CDR1 is LNHDA and CDR2 SQIVND (reference sequence). Trimming removed 4 bases from V and 5 bases from J, with 15 bases in between. The CDR3 extends over 14 amino acids. This CDR3 reads CASSTRPGDDEQYF. The CDR3 DNA sequence: TGTGCCAGTAGTACCCGGCCGGGGGATGACGAGCAGTACTTC.

This chain connects TRBV27 to TRBJ2-7; D gene unclear. This CDR3 has 13 residues. Germline V gene sequence: CDR1 MNHEY, CDR2 SMNVEV (reference sequence). Deletions cut 6 bases from V and 0 bases from J, with 9 bases between. The CDR3, as DNA: TGTGCCAGCAGCCCGGCCGGCTCCTACGAGCAGTACTTC. It translates to CASSPAGSYEQYF.

As concerns this clone: With a much larger clone just one base away, this may be a read error. The sample contains more than one DNA sequence encoding this CDR3. This chain links TRBV5-1 with TRBJ1-2, with 9 bases aligning to TRBD1. The germline V gene encodes CDR1 SGHRS and CDR2 YFSETQ. The CDR3 spans 14 residues. J gave up 2 bases and V 2 bases, and 1 base lay outside the gene matches. The DNA for the CDR3 is TGCGCCAGCAGCTTCGGACAGGGGAACTATGGCTACACCTTC. Translating it yields CASSFGQGNYGYTF.

The chain has TRBV4-3 and TRBJ1-1; 10 bases line up with TRBD1. V lost 4 bases, J lost 4 bases, and 3 bases stayed unmatched. This CDR3 has 14 residues. CDR1 and CDR2 (germline): LGHNA, YSLEER. In nucleotides, the CDR3 is TGCGCCAGCAGCCTAGGGACAGGGGCCACTGAAGCTTTCTTT. Translation gives CASSLGTGATEAFF.

The chain joins TRBV5-1 to TRBJ2-7; 7 positions agree with TRBD2. Unmatched junction bases numbered 7, after V lost 0 bases and J lost 4 bases. The CDR3 contains 15 residues. Germline assignment: CDR1 SGHRS and CDR2 YFSETQ. CDR3 in DNA: TGCGCCAGCAGCTTGGCCTGGCGGGAGTCGTACGAGCAGTACTTC. It specifies CASSLAWRESYEQYF. Combining the CDR3 with reference TRBV5-1 and TRBJ2-7 gives the whole variable domain KAGVTQTPRYLIKTRGQQVTLSCSPISGHRSVSWYQQTPGQGLQFLFEYFSETQRNKGNFPGRFSGRQFSNSRSEMNVSTLELGDSALYLCASSLAWRESYEQYFGPGTRLTVT.

Regarding this clone: Other DNA sequences in this specimen translate into the identical CDR3. V gene TRBV5-1 combines with J gene TRBJ1-1, with a weak D call TRBD1 (6 bases). Germline V gene lookup returns CDR1 SGHRS and CDR2 YFSETQ. Trimming left V 5 bases short and J 0 bases short, with 11 bases between. The CDR3 covers 14 residues. The CDR3 DNA reads TGCGCCAGCAGGCGGGACACCTTGAACACTGAAGCTTTCTTT. Translated: CASRRDTLNTEAFF.

The chain recombines TRBV25-1 with TRBJ2-5, with TRBD2 matching over 12 bases. The V gene's germline CDR1 is MGHDK and CDR2 SYGVNS. Trimming cost V 1 base and J 5 bases; bases outside gene matches: 5. The CDR3 contains 16 residues. The CDR3 region is CASSESSGRAGETQYF. Written as DNA, the CDR3 is TGTGCCAGCAGTGAATCTAGCGGGAGGGCCGGGGAGACCCAGTACTTC.

The CDR3 reads CASSDWGQFRDEAFF. CDR3 coding DNA: TGTGCCAGCAGTGATTGGGGACAGTTCCGGGACGAAGCTTTCTTT. The genes are TRBV2 and TRBJ1-1; TRBD1 matches at 7 bases. J gave up 8 bases and V 3 bases, and 12 bases lay outside the gene matches. This CDR3 region has 15 residues. Germline CDR1 SNHLY, CDR2 FYNNEI.

CDR3 in DNA: TGCGCCAGCAGCATCAGGACAGGGGGCGGTGGCTACACCTTC. Its protein is CASSIRTGGGGYTF. The V gene is TRBV5-1, the J gene TRBJ1-2; TRBD1 matches at 11 bases. The length of the CDR3 is 14 residues. Germline V gene lookup returns CDR1 SGHRS and CDR2 YFSETQ. With V trimmed by 4 bases and J by 7 bases, 6 bases remained unmatched. Full variable domain (outside the CDR3, taken from reference TRBV5-1 and TRBJ1-2): KAGVTQTPRYLIKTRGQQVTLSCSPISGHRSVSWYQQTPGQGLQFLFEYFSETQRNKGNFPGRFSGRQFSNSRSEMNVSTLELGDSALYLCASSIRTGGGGYTFGSGTRLTVV.

The chain combines TRBV11-2 with TRBJ2-3; the D gene is possibly TRBD1 (6 bases). CDR1 and CDR2 from the germline V gene are SGHAT and FQNNGV. The CDR3 is 14 amino acids. The ends were cut back, 1 base at V and 6 bases at J, with 11 bases in the middle. The CDR3 is CASSLGNQGDTQYF. The CDR3 DNA is TGTGCCAGCAGCTTAGGTAATCAGGGGGATACGCAGTATTTT. The full variable domain, completed using reference TRBV11-2 and TRBJ2-3, is EAGVAQSPRYKIIEKRQSVAFWCNPISGHATLYWYQQILGQGPKLLIQFQNNGVVDDSQLPKDRFSAERLKGVDSTLKIQPAKLEDSAVYLCASSLGNQGDTQYFGPGTRLTVL.

This clone appeared once. Different DNA sequences within this sample yield the same CDR3. The chain is built from TRBV30 and TRBJ1-2, with TRBD1 identical over 9 bases. The CDR3 contains 13 residues. Per germline, CDR1 GTSNPN and CDR2 SVGIG (reference sequence). V shed 0 bases, J shed 8 bases, and the junction held 4 bases outside the gene matches. CDR3 sequence (DNA): TGTGCCTGGAGTGTTAGGACAGGGGTAGGCTACACCTTC. Translation: CAWSVRTGVGYTF.